A selection of T cell receptor beta chains follows, all from one sample in a study of cytomegalovirus exposure and HLA in healthy donors. Method: immunoSEQ multiplex PCR; TCRdb's copy keeps in-frame clones and lacks some. This sample has 150,000 or so clones, with around 75% found just once. The sample consisted of PBMCs. The receptors here all came from a man between 18 and 29 years old in good health and CMV-seropositive. Each CDR3 is given with its conserved first and last residue. D genes are given only for firm matches. Rows may omit the clone size; those that give it use once, few, many or a size class.

CDR3 length: 16; J gene: TRBJ1-6; V gene: TRBV30; D gene: TRBD1; clone size: once; CDR3 protein: CAWTSRGLLWNSPLHF; CDR3 DNA: TGTGCCTGGACCTCCAGGGGGCTTCTTTGGAATTCACCCCTCCACTTT
CDR3 length: 14; J gene: TRBJ2-5; V gene: TRBV11-2; D gene: TRBD2; clone size: .; CDR3 protein: CASSPGLVGETQYF; CDR3 DNA: TGTGCCAGCAGCCCCGGACTAGTCGGAGAGACCCAGTACTTC
CDR3 length: 14; J gene: TRBJ1-1; V gene: TRBV25-1; D gene: TRBD1; clone size: .; CDR3 protein: CASSEFGRQGTAFF; CDR3 DNA: TGTGCCAGCAGTGAATTTGGGAGACAGGGGACCGCTTTCTTT
CDR3 length: 14; J gene: TRBJ2-7; V gene: TRBV2; D gene: TRBD1; clone size: .; CDR3 protein: CASWDRGEAYEQYF; CDR3 DNA: TGTGCCAGCTGGGACAGGGGGGAGGCCTACGAGCAGTACTTC
CDR3 length: 16; J gene: TRBJ2-3; V gene: TRBV5-1; D gene: TRBD1; clone size: .; CDR3 protein: CASSNSGGAGTDTQYF; CDR3 DNA: TGCGCCAGCAGCAACTCAGGGGGCGCTGGGACAGATACGCAGTATTTT
CDR3 length: 15; J gene: TRBJ2-3; V gene: TRBV9; D gene: .; clone size: .; CDR3 protein: CASSVVAGRTDTQYF; CDR3 DNA: TGTGCCAGCAGCGTAGTGGCGGGACGCACAGATACGCAGTATTTT
CDR3 length: 15; J gene: TRBJ2-7; V gene: TRBV28; D gene: TRBD2; clone size: .; CDR3 protein: CASRGGTSGSYEQYF; CDR3 DNA: TGTGCCAGCAGGGGAGGGACTAGCGGGAGTTACGAGCAGTACTTC
CDR3 length: 14; J gene: TRBJ2-7; V gene: TRBV7-2; D gene: TRBD2; clone size: .; CDR3 protein: CASSLVGTTYEQYF; CDR3 DNA: TGTGCCAGCAGCTTAGTCGGGACTACGTACGAGCAGTACTTC
CDR3 length: 12; J gene: TRBJ1-2; V gene: TRBV28; D gene: TRBD1; clone size: once; CDR3 protein: CASRRRDSRHVF; CDR3 DNA: TGTGCCAGCAGAAGGAGGGACAGCCGCCATGTCTTC
CDR3 length: 13; J gene: TRBJ2-5; V gene: TRBV11-2; D gene: .; clone size: .; CDR3 protein: CASSSGLRETQYF; CDR3 DNA: TGTGCCAGCAGCTCCGGACTGAGGGAGACCCAGTACTTC
CDR3 length: 13; J gene: TRBJ1-1; V gene: TRBV29-1; D gene: TRBD1; clone size: .; CDR3 protein: CSVGKGGHTEAFF; CDR3 DNA: TGCAGCGTTGGTAAAGGGGGCCACACTGAAGCTTTCTTT
CDR3 length: 14; J gene: TRBJ2-7; V gene: TRBV18; D gene: TRBD1; clone size: .; CDR3 protein: CASSPPDREHEQYF; CDR3 DNA: TGTGCCAGCTCACCACCGGACAGGGAGCACGAGCAGTACTTC
CDR3 length: 13; J gene: TRBJ2-3; V gene: TRBV28; D gene: TRBD1; clone size: few; CDR3 protein: CASSGQGPDTQYF; CDR3 DNA: TGTGCCAGCAGCGGACAGGGGCCCGATACGCAGTATTTT
CDR3 length: 13; J gene: TRBJ1-1; V gene: TRBV4-1; D gene: .; clone size: once; CDR3 protein: CASSQRGNTEAFF; CDR3 DNA: TGCGCCAGCAGCCAACGGGGGAACACTGAAGCTTTCTTT
CDR3 length: 15; J gene: TRBJ2-5; V gene: TRBV7-8; D gene: TRBD1; clone size: .; CDR3 protein: CASSQAGTGQETQYF; CDR3 DNA: TGTGCCAGCAGCCAAGCCGGGACAGGCCAAGAGACCCAGTACTTC
CDR3 length: 15; J gene: TRBJ2-7; V gene: TRBV19; D gene: TRBD1; clone size: .; CDR3 protein: CASSIVGTGSYEQYF; CDR3 DNA: TGTGCCAGTAGTATAGTGGGGACAGGATCGTACGAGCAGTACTTC
CDR3 length: 14; J gene: TRBJ2-5; V gene: TRBV7-9; D gene: .; clone size: .; CDR3 protein: CASSLVSGRETQYF; CDR3 DNA: TGTGCCAGCAGCTTAGTTTCAGGGCGAGAGACCCAGTACTTC
CDR3 length: 19; J gene: TRBJ2-1; V gene: TRBV28; D gene: .; clone size: once; CDR3 protein: CASRGLRVLPISSYNEQFF; CDR3 DNA: TGTGCCAGCAGAGGACTGCGCGTGCTTCCGATTAGCTCCTACAATGAGCAGTTCTTC
CDR3 length: 14; J gene: TRBJ2-7; V gene: TRBV30; D gene: .; clone size: .; CDR3 protein: CAWSREHRSYEQYF; CDR3 DNA: TGTGCCTGGAGCAGGGAACATCGCTCCTACGAGCAGTACTTC
CDR3 length: 18; J gene: TRBJ2-6; V gene: TRBV4-1; D gene: TRBD1; clone size: .; CDR3 protein: CASSQGGQGPPGANVLTF; CDR3 DNA: TGCGCCAGCAGCCAAGGGGGACAGGGGCCCCCTGGGGCCAACGTCCTGACTTTC
CDR3 length: 15; J gene: TRBJ2-2; V gene: TRBV7-8; D gene: TRBD1; clone size: .; CDR3 protein: CASSLQGLNTGELFF; CDR3 DNA: TGTGCCAGCAGCCTACAGGGGTTAAACACCGGGGAGCTGTTTTTT
CDR3 length: 13; J gene: TRBJ1-1; V gene: TRBV6-1; D gene: .; clone size: .; CDR3 protein: CASSQQVNTEAFF; CDR3 DNA: TGTGCCAGCAGCCAACAGGTAAACACTGAAGCTTTCTTT
CDR3 length: 20; J gene: TRBJ2-1; V gene: TRBV9; D gene: TRBD2; clone size: few; CDR3 protein: CASSAAPSGVSGLAANEQFF; CDR3 DNA: TGTGCCAGCAGCGCAGCTCCCAGCGGAGTTTCGGGACTAGCGGCCAATGAGCAGTTCTTC
CDR3 length: 16; J gene: TRBJ1-4; V gene: TRBV16; D gene: .; clone size: .; CDR3 protein: CASSPSGGATNEKLFF; CDR3 DNA: TGTGCCAGCAGCCCATCCGGGGGTGCAACTAATGAAAAACTGTTTTTT
CDR3 length: 14; J gene: TRBJ2-1; V gene: TRBV5-4; D gene: .; clone size: .; CDR3 protein: CASSLSGRINEQFF; CDR3 DNA: TGTGCCAGCAGCTTGAGCGGGCGTATCAATGAGCAGTTCTTC
CDR3 length: 15; J gene: TRBJ2-1; V gene: TRBV11-3; D gene: .; clone size: .; CDR3 protein: CASSHGQPEGNEQFF; CDR3 DNA: TGTGCCAGCAGCCATGGACAGCCCGAAGGCAATGAGCAGTTCTTC
CDR3 length: 12; J gene: TRBJ2-1; V gene: TRBV30; D gene: TRBD2; clone size: .; CDR3 protein: CAWRTSGIEQFF; CDR3 DNA: TGTGCCTGGCGGACTAGCGGGATTGAGCAGTTCTTC
CDR3 length: 14; J gene: TRBJ2-7; V gene: TRBV6-5; D gene: .; clone size: .; CDR3 protein: CASSYSGGSYEQYF; CDR3 DNA: TGTGCCAGCAGTTACTCTGGAGGTTCCTACGAGCAGTACTTC
CDR3 length: 15; J gene: TRBJ2-7; V gene: TRBV5-6; D gene: TRBD1; clone size: few; CDR3 protein: CASSLGDRDAYEQYF; CDR3 DNA: TGTGCCAGCAGCTTGGGGGACAGAGATGCCTACGAGCAGTACTTC